This TCR beta chain was sequenced for a study of human T cells and chemical hapten exposure. Study-wide context: Sensitization employed 2% DPC on about 2 cm by about 2 cm of upper inner arm skin. Regarding the study as a whole: Positively correlated with patch test score were the counts of PT1 expanded TCRs. Significantly greater numbers of large CDR3 similarity clusters came from expanded TCRs than from controls. Sensitizing with DPC caused no change in TCRs above 1 in 1000 frequency.

TCRdb re-called the RACE reads through MiXCR, storing one row per CDR3 protein. The table lists tens of thousands of distinct CDR3 sequences, about 9.4% of them singletons. Time point in this sample: patch test 2, 6 weeks after DPC sensitization. Treatment denoted: therapeutic diphenylcyclopropenone sensitization with weekly scalp DPC. This clonotype was counted at least ten times. As yet, its antigen is unknown. The source was whole blood, collected in connection with sensitization to the hapten diphenylcyclopropenone (DPC). The receptor was isolated from a woman in her forties or fifties with alopecia areata. Some clones in this sample may be carry-over from other donors' samples.

This CDR3 reads CSVERETQYF. The DNA for the CDR3 is TGCAGCGTTGAAAGGGAGACCCAGTACTTC. The chain recombines TRBV29-1 with TRBJ2-5; D is ambiguous. Trimming removed 2 bases at V and 5 bases at J, with 3 bases between. The CDR3 runs to 10 residues. Per germline, CDR1 SQVTM and CDR2 ANQGSEA.